This entry describes one T cell receptor beta chain. No antigen is known for it. CD4+ T cells from unexposed donors were obtained before the COVID-19 pandemic (2011-2018). After ten to eleven days of culture, CD4+ T cells were isolated. CDR3 size: 13 residues. Losses at the gene ends were 4 bases for V and 7 bases for J; bases not matched to a gene: 3. The germline V gene has CDR1 SGHTS and CDR2 YDEGEE. The data were produced by immunoSEQ multiplex PCR, yet TCRdb's version contains in-frame clones alone and is incomplete. The profile shows some 16,000 clones, around 77% of them singletons. This specimen comes from a study of CD4 T cells in relation to SARS-CoV-2 and coronaviruses.

Sequencing input: CD4+ T cells from PBMCs, cultured in vitro. The chain links TRBV5-8 to TRBJ1-5, with 9 bases matching TRBD1. This receptor was taken from a human donor in good health. The CDR3 region has the DNA TGTGCCAGCAGCGCGGACAGGGGCCAGCCCCAGCATTTT. Translation: CASSADRGQPQHF.